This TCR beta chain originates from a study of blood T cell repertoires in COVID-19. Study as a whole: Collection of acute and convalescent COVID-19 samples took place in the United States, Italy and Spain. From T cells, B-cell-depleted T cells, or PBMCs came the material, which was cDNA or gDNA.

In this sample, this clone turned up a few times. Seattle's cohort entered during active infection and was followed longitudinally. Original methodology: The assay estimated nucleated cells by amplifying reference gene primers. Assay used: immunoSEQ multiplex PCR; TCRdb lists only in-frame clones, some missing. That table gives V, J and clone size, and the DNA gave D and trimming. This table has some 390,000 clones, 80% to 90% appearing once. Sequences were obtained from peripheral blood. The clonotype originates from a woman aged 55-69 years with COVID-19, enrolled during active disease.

CDR3 nucleotides: TGTGCCTGGAGATCCGACCCGTCGGGGAATTCACCCCTCCACTTT. This translates into CAWRSDPSGNSPLHF. The chain combines TRBV30 with TRBJ1-6; D gene unclear. The V gene's germline CDR1 is GTSNPN and CDR2 SVGIG (reference sequence). Trimming shortened V by 3 bases and J by 7 bases, and 16 bases separated the two germline ends. This CDR3 region has 15 residues.